This TCR beta chain originates from a study of cytomegalovirus exposure and HLA in healthy donors. PCR employed 60 Vbeta and 13 Jbeta primers. Profiled with immunoSEQ multiplex PCR; TCRdb holds only in-frame clones, not every one. The sample consists of around 89,000 clones, around 85% of them appearing once. With regard to this clone: Its antigen is undetermined.

Germline V gene sequence: CDR1 MNHEY, CDR2 SVGAGI. The CDR3 runs to 15 residues. Losses at the gene ends were 7 bases for V and 2 bases for J; bases not matched to a gene: 11. Findings of the study overall: Most TCR sequences showed up rarely, but some public TCRs showed up in many donors. In a later analysis, CMV-associated beta chains were mostly HLA-associated, it appeared. A few V segments could not be told apart, such as TRBV6-2 and TRBV6-3, and were left out.

The sample was PBMCs. This chain links TRBV6-5 with TRBJ2-7; 7 positions agree with TRBD1. The source is a girl aged 2 to 9 in good health and CMV-seropositive. CDR3 sequence: CASTRSGTAPYEQYF. CDR3 in DNA: TGTGCCAGCACCCGATCCGGGACAGCACCCTACGAGCAGTACTTC.